This T cell receptor beta chain was documented in a study of blood T cell repertoires in COVID-19. Overall study context: Material from acute and convalescent COVID-19 was sourced from the United States, Italy and Spain.

The table came from immunoSEQ multiplex PCR; TCRdb's copy has only in-frame clones and leaves some out. The top ten hold about 13% of the sample, which has some 31,000 clones, roughly nine tenths seen once. The CDR3 has 10 amino acids. With 5 bases removed from V and 6 bases from J, the gap between germline ends came to 3 bases. This TCR was sampled from a human donor in a cohort sampled during active COVID-19. The chain carries TRBV12-3 or TRBV12-4 and TRBJ2-3, with no clear D. The source material was peripheral blood. CDR3 DNA sequence: TGTGCCAGCAGTCTTGATACGCAGTATTTT. Encoded protein: CASSLDTQYF.